One sample yielded the 9 T cell receptor beta chains listed below, sequenced in a study of cytomegalovirus exposure and HLA in healthy donors. The PCR was carried out with 60 Vbeta primers and 13 Jbeta primers. The data were produced by immunoSEQ multiplex PCR, yet TCRdb's version contains in-frame clones alone and is incomplete. Of fewer than 100,000 clones listed, about four fifths are singletons. Source material: PBMCs. These receptors all come from a woman aged 40 to 49 in good health and CMV-seropositive.

This clone was observed once. CDR3 in DNA: TGTGCCAGCAGCTCCCTCAGGGGTTCCTACGAGCAGTACTTC. The encoded protein is CASSSLRGSYEQYF. The rearrangement links TRBV5-6 to TRBJ2-7; D might be TRBD1 (6 bases). The length of the CDR3 is 14 residues. With 3 bases removed from V and 1 base from J, the gap between germline ends came to 11 bases. Per germline, CDR1 SGHDT and CDR2 YYEEEE.

The chain has TRBV19 and TRBJ2-2, with 7 bases that match TRBD2. V lost 4 bases to trimming and J lost 3 bases; unmatched junction nucleotides: 5. Per the germline V gene, CDR1 is LNHDA and CDR2 is SQIVND (reference sequence). The CDR3 runs to 15 residues. CDR3 loop: CASSTGGSYTGELFF. The CDR3 DNA follows: TGTGCCAGTAGTACGGGCGGGAGTTACACCGGGGAGCTGTTTTTT.

The table lists this clone with a count of one. The chain joins TRBV6-1 to TRBJ1-2; 7 positions agree with TRBD1. Germline V lookup: CDR1 MNHNS, CDR2 SASEGT. The CDR3 runs to 15 residues. V was clipped by 3 bases and J by 4 bases; unmatched bases: 8. CDR3 nucleotide sequence: TGTGCCAGCAGTGATACCGGGACAGAGTCCTATGGCTACACCTTC. Encoded protein: CASSDTGTESYGYTF.

Concerning this clone: The identical CDR3 is also encoded by other nucleotide sequences in the sample. The chain has TRBV2 and TRBJ1-2; tentative D call: TRBD1 (5 bases). V gave up 6 bases and J gave up 4 bases, with 6 bases separating them. The germline gives CDR1 SNHLY, CDR2 FYNNEI. The CDR3 is 11 amino acids. CDR3 residues: CASRGGYGYTF. The CDR3 nucleotides are TGTGCCAGCAGGGGGGGCTATGGCTACACCTTC.

The chain joins TRBV19 to TRBJ2-1, with 10 bases identical to TRBD1. The CDR3 covers 16 residues. The germline CDR1 and CDR2 sequences are LNHDA and SQIVND (reference sequence). With V trimmed by 7 bases and J by 0 bases, 6 bases remained unmatched. DNA of the CDR3: TGTGCCAGTAAAGACAGGGGGCCAGGCTCCTACAATGAGCAGTTCTTC. This translates into CASKDRGPGSYNEQFF. Complete variable domain (other parts from reference TRBV19 and TRBJ2-1): DGGITQSPKYLFRKEGQNVTLSCEQNLNHDAMYWYRQDPGQGLRLIYYSQIVNDFQKGDIAEGYSVSREKKESFPLTVTSAQKNPTAFYLCASKDRGPGSYNEQFFGPGTRLTVL.

In its sample, this clone was seen once. This rearrangement joins TRBV15 to TRBJ2-3; TRBD2 is a possible D gene (5 bases). The V gene lost 5 bases and the J gene lost 6 bases, with 18 bases spanning the gap. The germline CDR1 and CDR2 sequences are LNHNV and YYDKDF (reference sequence). The CDR3 consists of 15 residues. CDR3 in amino acids: CATSDSGSEWDTQYF. Here the CDR3 DNA reads TGTGCCACCAGCGACTCGGGTAGCGAATGGGATACGCAGTATTTT.

In its sample, this clone was seen a few times. CDR3 sequence (DNA): TGTGCCAGCAGCTTAGTGATGTCTAGCGGCTCCTACGAGCAGTACTTC. This codes for CASSLVMSSGSYEQYF. This sequence joins TRBV7-8 and TRBJ2-7; the match to TRBD2 covers 7 bases. Germline V gene sequence: CDR1 SGHVS, CDR2 FQNEAQ. The CDR3 consists of 16 residues. The J segment lost 0 bases and the V segment lost 1 base, leaving 6 bases of the junction unmatched.

This clone appeared a single time. Here the CDR3 DNA reads TGTGCCAGCAGCTCCCCCTACACAGGGGTCCCCTTCTCTGGAAACACCATATATTTT. Protein product: CASSSPYTGVPFSGNTIYF. This chain connects TRBV28 to TRBJ1-3, with TRBD1 matching over 7 bases. J lost 0 bases, V lost 6 bases, and 17 bases had no gene match. Germline V gene lookup returns CDR1 MDHEN and CDR2 SYDVKM. This CDR3 region has 19 residues.

This clone was seen more than once but under ten times. This chain links TRBV1 with TRBJ2-1; TRBD2, as called in the table, went unchecked against the DNA. TRBV1 is labeled a pseudogene. The CDR3 is 17 residues long. The CDR3 DNA is TGCACCAGCAGCCAAGATTCGCGGGGTGGGTCCTACAATGAGCAGTTCTTC. Translating it yields CTSSQDSRGGSYNEQFF.